This T cell receptor (beta chain) was sequenced in a study of graft-versus-host responses after intestinal transplantation. Study-wide context: Recipients underwent multivisceral, liver-intestinal, or isolated intestinal transplants. Overall study results and limits: Detected in recipient marrow were GvH clones, some of which were first observed in ileum or blood. The presence of high graft-versus-host to host-versus-graft clonal ratios in allografts characterized patients with graft-donor T cell macrochimerism.

Comments on this clone: Its matching antigen is unknown.

CDR3 length: 12 amino acids. The germline V and J ends were trimmed by 8 bases and 4 bases, with 12 bases remaining between them. Generated by immunoSEQ multiplex PCR, the TCRdb table keeps only in-frame clones and is missing some. The data contain some 130,000 clones, 85% to 95% of them seen just once; the ten biggest clones take up over 0.15%. Here the sequenced sample was unstimulated CD4+ T cells sorted from spleen or lymph node cells, taken before intestinal transplant. The V call is TRBV5-3, the J call TRBJ2-5; D gene uncertain. TRBV5-3 counts as an open reading frame of uncertain function. The sequence was obtained from a human donor who received an intestinal transplant. Here the CDR3 reads CASLRSGETQYF. In DNA form, the CDR3 reads TGTGCCAGTCTACGGAGTGGAGAGACCCAGTACTTC.